This T cell receptor (beta chain) is from a study of OX40 agonist ivuxolimab in advanced cancers. J gave up 9 bases and V 6 bases, and 5 bases lay outside the gene matches. The CDR3 consists of 13 residues. Germline CDR1 reads SGHVS; CDR2 reads FQNEAQ. Profiling relied on immunoSEQ multiplex PCR, and the TCRdb table lists in-frame clones only, not all of them. The sample consists of about 56,000 clones, about 80% of them appearing once. This specimen consisted of CD4+ or CD8+ T cells sorted from blood, obtained in a trial of the OX40 agonist ivuxolimab. The receptor was isolated from an adult with an advanced solid tumor such as melanoma, head and neck, liver or kidney cancer. The chain carries TRBV7-8 and TRBJ2-1, with 10 bases matching TRBD1. CDR3 DNA sequence: TGTGCCAGCAGATTTGGACAGGGGGGTGAGCAGTTCTTC. It translates to CASRFGQGGEQFF.